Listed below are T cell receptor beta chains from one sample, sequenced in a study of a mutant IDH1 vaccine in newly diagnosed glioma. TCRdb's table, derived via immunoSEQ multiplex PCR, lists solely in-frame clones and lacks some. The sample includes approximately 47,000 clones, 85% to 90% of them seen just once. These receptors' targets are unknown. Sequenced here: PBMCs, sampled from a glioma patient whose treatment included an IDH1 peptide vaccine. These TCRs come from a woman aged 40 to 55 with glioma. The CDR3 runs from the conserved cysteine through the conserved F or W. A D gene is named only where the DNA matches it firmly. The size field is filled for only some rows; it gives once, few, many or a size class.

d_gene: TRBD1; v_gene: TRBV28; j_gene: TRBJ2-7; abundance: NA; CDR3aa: CASTRTQGAGSYEQYF; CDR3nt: TGTGCCAGCACCCGGACTCAGGGGGCCGGCTCCTACGAGCAGTACTTC
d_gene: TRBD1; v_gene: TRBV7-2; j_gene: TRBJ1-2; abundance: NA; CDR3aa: CASSLGLGDRRGGYTF; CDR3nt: TGTGCCAGCAGCTTAGGGCTCGGGGACAGGAGAGGGGGCTACACCTTC
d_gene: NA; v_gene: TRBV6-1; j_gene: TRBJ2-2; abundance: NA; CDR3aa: CASSVDRSNTGELFF; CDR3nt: TGTGCCAGCAGCGTGGACAGATCGAACACCGGGGAGCTGTTTTTT
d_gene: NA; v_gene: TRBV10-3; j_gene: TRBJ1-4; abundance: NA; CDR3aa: CAISQTTNEKLFF; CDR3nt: TGTGCCATTTCACAAACAACTAATGAAAAACTGTTTTTT
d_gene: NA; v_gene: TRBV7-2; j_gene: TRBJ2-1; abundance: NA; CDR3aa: CASSLAGKRDNNEQFF; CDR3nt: TGTGCCAGCAGCTTAGCGGGGAAGCGGGACAACAATGAGCAGTTCTTC
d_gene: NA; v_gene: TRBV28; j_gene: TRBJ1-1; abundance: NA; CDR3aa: CASSSVQGFSEAFF; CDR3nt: TGTGCCAGCAGTTCGGTCCAGGGCTTCAGTGAAGCTTTCTTT
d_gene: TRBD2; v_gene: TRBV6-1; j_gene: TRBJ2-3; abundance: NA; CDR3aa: CASKPGGLDTQYF; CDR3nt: TGTGCCAGCAAGCCGGGGGGGTTAGATACGCAGTATTTT
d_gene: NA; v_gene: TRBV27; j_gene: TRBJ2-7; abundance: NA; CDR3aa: CASRPVDISYEQYF; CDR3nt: TGTGCCAGCAGACCCGTCGACATCTCCTACGAGCAGTACTTC
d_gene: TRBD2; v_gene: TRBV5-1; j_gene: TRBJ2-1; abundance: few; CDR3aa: CASSLAMRTSGRAPGNEQFF; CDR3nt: TGCGCCAGCAGCTTGGCGATGCGGACTAGCGGGAGGGCCCCTGGGAATGAGCAGTTCTTC
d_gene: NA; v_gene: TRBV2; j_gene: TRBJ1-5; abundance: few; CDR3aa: CASSWVQSSNQPQHF; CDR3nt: TGTGCCAGCAGTTGGGTTCAGTCTAGCAATCAGCCCCAGCATTTT
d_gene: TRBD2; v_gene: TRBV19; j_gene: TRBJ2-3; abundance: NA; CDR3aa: CASNQASGRAGGTDTQYF; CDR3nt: TGTGCCAGTAATCAGGCTAGCGGGAGGGCCGGAGGCACAGATACGCAGTATTTT
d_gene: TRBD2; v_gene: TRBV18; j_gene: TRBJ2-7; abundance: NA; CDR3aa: CASSPRFREVYEQYF; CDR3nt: TGTGCCAGCTCACCACGGTTCCGGGAGGTGTACGAGCAGTACTTC
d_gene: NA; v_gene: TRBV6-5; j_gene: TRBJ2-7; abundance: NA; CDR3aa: CASSYSGQNGEQYF; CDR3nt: TGTGCCAGCAGTTATTCTGGCCAAAATGGTGAGCAGTACTTC
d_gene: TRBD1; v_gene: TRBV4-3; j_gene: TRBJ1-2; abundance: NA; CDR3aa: CASSQGDRDYGYTF; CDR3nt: TGCGCCAGCAGCCAGGGGGACAGGGACTATGGCTACACCTTC
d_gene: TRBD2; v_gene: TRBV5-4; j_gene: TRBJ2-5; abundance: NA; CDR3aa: CASSLGSGSGGETQYF; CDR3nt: TGTGCCAGCAGCTTGGGTAGCGGGAGCGGTGGAGAGACCCAGTACTTC
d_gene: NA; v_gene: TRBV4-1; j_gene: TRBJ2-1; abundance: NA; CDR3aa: CASTSEDNEQFF; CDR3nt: TGCGCCAGCACCTCAGAGGACAATGAGCAGTTCTTC
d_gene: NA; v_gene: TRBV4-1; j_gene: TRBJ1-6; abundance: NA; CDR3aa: CASSQADLRDSPLHF; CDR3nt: TGCGCCAGCAGCCAAGCGGACTTGAGGGATTCACCCCTCCACTTT
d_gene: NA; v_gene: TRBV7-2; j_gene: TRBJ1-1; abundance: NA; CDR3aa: CASSLLGQNTEAFF; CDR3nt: TGTGCCAGCAGCTTATTAGGTCAGAACACTGAAGCTTTCTTT
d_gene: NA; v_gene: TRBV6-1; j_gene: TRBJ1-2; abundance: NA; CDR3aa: CASSVRDTYGYTF; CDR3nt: TGTGCCAGCAGTGTGCGAGACACTTATGGCTACACCTTC
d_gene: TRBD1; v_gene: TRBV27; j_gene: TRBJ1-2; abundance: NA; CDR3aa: CASRNTGGGGYTF; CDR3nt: TGTGCCAGCAGGAATACAGGGGGCGGCGGCTACACCTTC
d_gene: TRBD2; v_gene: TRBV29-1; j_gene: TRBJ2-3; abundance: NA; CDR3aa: CSVEPSGGPNTDTQYF; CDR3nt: TGCAGCGTTGAACCTAGCGGGGGACCTAACACAGATACGCAGTATTTT
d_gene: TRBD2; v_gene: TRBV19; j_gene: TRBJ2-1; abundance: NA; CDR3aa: CAPQNPREGSYNEQFF; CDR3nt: TGTGCCCCCCAGAACCCCCGGGAGGGCTCCTACAATGAGCAGTTCTTC
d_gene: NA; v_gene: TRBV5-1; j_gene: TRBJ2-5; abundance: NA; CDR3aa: CASSLGPGPQETQYF; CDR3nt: TGCGCCAGCAGCTTGGGGCCAGGCCCTCAAGAGACCCAGTACTTC
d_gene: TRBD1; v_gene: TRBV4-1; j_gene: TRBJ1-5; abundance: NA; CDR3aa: CASSLPAGQGAGQPQHF; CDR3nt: TGCGCCAGCAGCCTACCAGCGGGACAGGGTGCTGGTCAGCCCCAGCATTTT
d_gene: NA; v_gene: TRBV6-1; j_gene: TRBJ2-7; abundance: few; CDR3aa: CASSPNPRGEQYF; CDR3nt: TGTGCCAGCAGTCCCAACCCCAGGGGAGAGCAGTACTTC
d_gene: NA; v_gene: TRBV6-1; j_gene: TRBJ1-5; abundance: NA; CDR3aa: CASSEGGIPQHF; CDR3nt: TGTGCCAGCAGTGAAGGGGGGATACCCCAGCATTTT
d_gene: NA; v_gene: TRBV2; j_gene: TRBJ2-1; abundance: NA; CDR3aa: CASSPPGHSYNEQFF; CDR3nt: TGTGCCAGCAGCCCCCCCGGGCACTCGTACAATGAGCAGTTCTTC
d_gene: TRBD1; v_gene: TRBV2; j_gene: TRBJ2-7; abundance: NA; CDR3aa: CASSEQGASYEQYF; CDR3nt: TGTGCCAGCAGTGAACAGGGGGCGAGCTACGAGCAGTACTTC
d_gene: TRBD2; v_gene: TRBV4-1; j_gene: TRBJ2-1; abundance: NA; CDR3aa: CASSQGRLAGGPLGNEQFF; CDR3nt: TGCGCCAGCAGCCAAGGACGACTAGCGGGAGGACCGCTGGGCAATGAGCAGTTCTTC
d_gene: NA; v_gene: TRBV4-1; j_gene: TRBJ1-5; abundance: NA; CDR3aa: CASSQGGAGILGQPQHF; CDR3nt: TGCGCCAGCAGCCAAGGGGGGGCAGGGATCTTGGGTCAGCCCCAGCATTTT
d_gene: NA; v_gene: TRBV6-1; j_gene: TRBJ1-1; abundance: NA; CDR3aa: CASSVKGNTEAFF; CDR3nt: TGTGCCAGCAGTGTAAAGGGGAACACTGAAGCTTTCTTT
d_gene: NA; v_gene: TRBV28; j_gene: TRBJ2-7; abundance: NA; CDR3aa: CASSLPPGHEQYF; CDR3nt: TGTGCCAGCAGTCTGCCACCGGGCCACGAGCAGTACTTC
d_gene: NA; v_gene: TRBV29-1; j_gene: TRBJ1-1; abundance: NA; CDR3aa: CSVRLGNTEAFF; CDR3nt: TGCAGCGTTCGCCTCGGGAACACTGAAGCTTTCTTT
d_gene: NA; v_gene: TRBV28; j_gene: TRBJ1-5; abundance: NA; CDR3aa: CAIKRRVGGNQPQHF; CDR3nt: TGTGCCATCAAGCGCCGGGTCGGAGGCAATCAGCCCCAGCATTTT
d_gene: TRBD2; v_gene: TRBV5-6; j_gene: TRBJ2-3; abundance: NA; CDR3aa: CASIEISGGALTDTQYF; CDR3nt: TGTGCCAGCATCGAGATTAGCGGGGGGGCCTTAACAGATACGCAGTATTTT
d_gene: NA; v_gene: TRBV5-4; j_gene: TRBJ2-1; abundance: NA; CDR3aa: CASSLAWQVNEQFF; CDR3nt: TGTGCCAGCAGCTTGGCCTGGCAGGTCAATGAGCAGTTCTTC
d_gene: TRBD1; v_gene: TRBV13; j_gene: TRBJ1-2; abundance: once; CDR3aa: CASSLAGTGFYGYTF; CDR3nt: TGTGCCAGCAGCTTAGCCGGGACAGGGTTCTATGGCTACACCTTC
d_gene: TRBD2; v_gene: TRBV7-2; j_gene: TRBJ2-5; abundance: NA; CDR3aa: CASSLQSGGAGETQYF; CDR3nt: TGTGCCAGCAGCTTACAAAGCGGGGGGGCCGGGGAGACCCAGTACTTC
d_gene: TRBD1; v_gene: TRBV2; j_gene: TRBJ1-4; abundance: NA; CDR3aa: CASSRDRGDEKLFF; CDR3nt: TGTGCCAGCAGCAGGGACAGGGGGGACGAAAAACTGTTTTTT
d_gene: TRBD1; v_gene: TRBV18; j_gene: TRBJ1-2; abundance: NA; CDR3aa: CASSPPPPPGQGYYGYTF; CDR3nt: TGTGCCAGCTCACCACCCCCTCCTCCGGGACAGGGGTACTATGGCTACACCTTC
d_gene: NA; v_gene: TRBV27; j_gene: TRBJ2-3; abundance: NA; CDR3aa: CASSLSGPGDTQYF; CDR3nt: TGTGCCAGCAGTTTATCGGGCCCCGGAGATACGCAGTATTTT
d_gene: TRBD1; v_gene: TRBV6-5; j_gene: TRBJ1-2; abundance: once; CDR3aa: CASTPGTVYGYTF; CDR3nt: TGTGCCAGTACTCCTGGGACAGTCTATGGCTACACCTTC
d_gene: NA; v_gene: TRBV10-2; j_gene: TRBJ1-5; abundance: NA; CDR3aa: CASTPAYSNQPQHF; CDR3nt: TGCGCCAGCACTCCAGCTTATAGCAATCAGCCCCAGCATTTT
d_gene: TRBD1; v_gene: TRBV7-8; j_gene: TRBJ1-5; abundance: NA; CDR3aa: CASSFGTGGYQPQHF; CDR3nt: TGTGCCAGCAGCTTCGGGACAGGGGGCTATCAGCCCCAGCATTTT
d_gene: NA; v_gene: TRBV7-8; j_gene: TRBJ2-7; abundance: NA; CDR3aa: CASSSGTLYEQYF; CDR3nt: TGTGCCAGCAGCTCAGGGACGCTCTACGAGCAGTACTTC
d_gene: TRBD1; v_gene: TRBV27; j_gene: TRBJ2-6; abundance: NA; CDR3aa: CASMGTGTSGANVLTF; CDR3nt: TGTGCCAGCATGGGGACAGGGACCTCTGGGGCCAACGTCCTGACTTTC
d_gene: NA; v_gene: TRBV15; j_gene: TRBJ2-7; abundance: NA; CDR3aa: CATSRDDQGGAYEQYF; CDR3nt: TGTGCCACCAGCAGAGACGATCAGGGGGGGGCCTACGAGCAGTACTTC